The 19 T cell receptor beta chains given below trace back to one sample, sequenced in a study of glioma-infiltrating T cells after dendritic cell vaccination (dated by TCRdb to about 2016). Receptor libraries were prepared by the immunoSEQ multiplex PCR assay. TCRdb re-hosts the immuneACCESS table, in-frame sequences only. Its copies lack some clones; in the studies checked, an unresolved V gene accounts for under half of them, and the cause for the rest is not known. For this sample the table gives roughly 68,000 clones, of which roughly 80% were detected only once. The ten largest clones take up around 9.6% of the sample. Here the sequenced sample was blood, taken before dendritic cell vaccination. The receptor source for this set is a human donor with glioblastoma.

This chain connects TRBV7-2 to TRBJ2-3; 9 bases map to TRBD2. V lost 5 bases and J lost 2; bases outside the gene matches: 5. Germline V lookup: CDR1 SGHTA, CDR2 FQGNSA. This CDR3 has 15 residues. The CDR3 sequence: CASSPRGGLTDTQYF. CDR3 bases: TGTGCCAGCAGCCCGCGGGGGGGTCTCACAGATACGCAGTATTTT.

Turning to this clone: This specimen includes other DNA sequences encoding the same CDR3. The CDR3 nucleotides read TGTGCCAGCAGCTTAGATCCCGAGTCACCCCTCCACTTT. This translates into CASSLDPESPLHF. The V and J genes are TRBV11-2 and TRBJ1-6, with D uncertain. From germline, CDR1 is SGHAT and CDR2 FQNNGV. V was shortened by 0 bases and J by 10 bases, with 7 bases between the two germline ends. The CDR3 has 13 residues.

With respect to this clone: The sample carries other DNA sequences with the same CDR3. The chain recombines TRBV5-1 with TRBJ2-7; D unresolved. CDR3 length: 13 amino acids. Germline CDR1 reads SGHRS; CDR2 reads YFSETQ. V was cut by 7 bases and J by 4 bases, with 15 bases left in between. CDR3 amino acids: CASAALSGYEQYF. The CDR3 nucleotides are TGCGCCAGCGCCGCCCTCAGTGGTTACGAGCAGTACTTC.

The count of this clone is one. The gene calls are TRBV5-1 and TRBJ2-2; possible D gene TRBD1, 5 bases. Trimming left V 4 bases short and J 3 bases short, with 16 bases between. CDR3 length equals 16 residues. Germline assignment: CDR1 SGHRS and CDR2 YFSETQ. DNA for the CDR3: TGCGCCAGCAGCCTGGGTATGGGGCCGGACACCGGGGAGCTGTTTTTT. Its translation is CASSLGMGPDTGELFF.

The V call is TRBV7-2, the J call TRBJ1-6, with TRBD1 as a possible D gene (6 bases). The CDR3 is made up of 15 amino acids. V dropped 5 bases and J dropped 7 bases, with 15 bases sitting between them. In germline, CDR1 is SGHTA, CDR2 FQGNSA. Here the CDR3 DNA reads TGTGCCAGCAGCCCACTGACCCAGGGGAATTCACCCCTCCACTTT. This codes for CASSPLTQGNSPLHF.

This rearrangement joins TRBV18 to TRBJ1-4; D may be TRBD1 (5 bases). In germline, CDR1 is KGHSH, CDR2 LQKENI. The V end was cut by 6 bases, the J end by 7 bases, with 12 bases between. The CDR3 consists of 13 residues. CDR3 sequence reads: CASSGPGVEKLFF. DNA for the CDR3: TGTGCCAGCTCGGGGCCAGGAGTTGAAAAACTGTTTTTT.

The chain couples TRBV27 to TRBJ2-1; TRBD2 aligns across 11 bases. The CDR3 consists of 16 residues. V shed 8 bases, J shed 5 bases, and the junction held 11 bases outside the gene matches. The V gene's germline CDR1 is MNHEY and CDR2 SMNVEV (reference sequence). The DNA of the CDR3 is TGTGCCAGCCGGAGTAGCGGGGGGGTTTCCAACAATGAGCAGTTCTTC. It is translated as CASRSSGGVSNNEQFF.

The chain links TRBV7-9 to TRBJ2-1, with 10 positions matching TRBD1. The germline CDR1 and CDR2 sequences are SEHNR and FQNEAQ (reference sequence). This CDR3 is 14 amino acids long. V lost 3 bases to trimming and J lost 7 bases; unmatched junction nucleotides: 3. CDR3 residues: CASSLGQGNNEQFF. CDR3 nucleotides: TGTGCCAGCAGCTTGGGACAGGGGAATAATGAGCAGTTCTTC.

With regard to this clone: Germline and junction disagree at one end, which may indicate a read error. The chain is built from TRBV5-1 and TRBJ2-3; 12 bases line up with TRBD2. Looked up from germline, CDR1 is SGHRS and CDR2 is YFSETQ. The CDR3 is 16 residues long. Here the CDR3 reads CASSLGLAGSTDAQYF. The CDR3 nucleotides are TGCGCCAGCAGCCTAGGACTAGCGGGAAGCACAGATGCGCAGTATTTT.

The chain uses TRBV5-1 and TRBJ2-2; TRBD2 agrees at 13 bases. The CDR3 totals 14 residues. In germline, CDR1 is SGHRS, CDR2 YFSETQ. V lost 7 bases and J lost 3; bases outside the gene matches: 0. CDR3 protein: CASGLAGDTGELFF. CDR3 bases: TGCGCCAGCGGACTAGCGGGGGACACCGGGGAGCTGTTTTTT. The full variable domain, its missing parts supplied by reference TRBV5-1 and TRBJ2-2, is KAGVTQTPRYLIKTRGQQVTLSCSPISGHRSVSWYQQTPGQGLQFLFEYFSETQRNKGNFPGRFSGRQFSNSRSEMNVSTLELGDSALYLCASGLAGDTGELFFGEGSRLTVL.

This clone showed up just once. This chain links TRBV28 with TRBJ1-6, with D perhaps matching TRBD1 (6 bases). The CDR3 consists of 15 residues. The ends were cut back, 3 bases at V and 11 bases at J, with 17 bases in the middle. Germline V lookup: CDR1 MDHEN, CDR2 SYDVKM. The CDR3 here is CASSFRQGSRPPLHF. The CDR3 DNA is TGTGCCAGCAGTTTTAGGCAGGGGTCGCGACCACCCCTCCACTTT.

This clone turned up a few times. The V call is TRBV2, the J call TRBJ1-6; a possible D gene is TRBD1 (5 bases). This CDR3 region has 14 residues. Between the trimmed V and J ends, which lost 5 bases and 8 bases, there was a span of 13 bases. The germline V gene has CDR1 SNHLY and CDR2 FYNNEI. The CDR3 sequence: CASSLSGRDSPLHF. The CDR3 region has the DNA TGTGCCAGCAGTTTATCAGGGAGGGATTCACCCCTCCACTTT.

This chain uses TRBV27 with TRBJ2-5; 8 bases are a match to TRBD1. Germline V gives CDR1 MNHEY, CDR2 SMNVEV (reference sequence). This CDR3 region has 14 residues. The junction had 5 bases not matched to a gene; V was cut back by 6 bases and J by 2 bases. The CDR3 DNA reads as TGTGCCAGCAGCCGGGACAGGAATCAAGAGACCCAGTACTTC. Its translation: CASSRDRNQETQYF.

CDR3 coding DNA: TGCAGCGTTTTGCCCAGTCTTCGAGAGACCCAGTACTTC. As protein: CSVLPSLRETQYF. The gene calls are TRBV29-1 and TRBJ2-5; no definite D call. This CDR3 region has 13 residues. Between the trimmed V and J ends, which lost 5 bases and 4 bases, there was a span of 14 bases. Germline values: CDR1 SQVTM, CDR2 ANQGSEA.

This clone has more than one count but fewer than ten. The J gene is TRBJ2-1, the V gene TRBV13; unclear D gene. Trimming stripped 1 base from V and 4 bases from J, with 5 bases between. CDR1 and CDR2 (germline): PRHDT, FYEKMQ (reference sequence). The CDR3 is made up of 13 amino acids. The CDR3 loop reads CASSLDSYNEQFF. The CDR3 DNA sequence: TGTGCCAGCAGCTTAGACAGTTACAATGAGCAGTTCTTC. Full variable domain (remainder filled in from reference TRBV13 and TRBJ2-1): AAGVIQSPRHLIKEKRETATLKCYPIPRHDTVYWYQQGPGQDPQFLISFYEKMQSDKGSIPDRFSAQQFSDYHSELNMSSLELGDSALYFCASSLDSYNEQFFGPGTRLTVL.

The rearrangement joins TRBV4-1 to TRBJ2-6; D unresolved. Trimming took 0 bases from V and 4 from J, leaving 10 bases between them. CDR3 size: 16 residues. Germline lookup yields CDR1 MGHRA and CDR2 YSYEKL. DNA for the CDR3: TGCGCCAGCAGCCAAGATTTGGCCTCGGGGGCCAACGTCCTGACTTTC. It is translated as CASSQDLASGANVLTF.

The V and J genes are TRBV19 and TRBJ1-5; the D gene is possibly TRBD1 (6 bases). The CDR3 contains 16 residues. Trimming cost V 4 bases and J 1 base, with 14 bases left between them. CDR1 and CDR2 from the germline V gene are LNHDA and SQIVND (reference sequence). DNA of the CDR3: TGTGCCAGTAGTAATCTGGGGACAACGAGCAATCAGCCCCAGCATTTT. It specifies CASSNLGTTSNQPQHF.

The chain is built from TRBV28 and TRBJ2-7, with D possibly being TRBD1 (5 bases). The V end was cut by 7 bases, the J end by 1 base, with 14 bases between. Germline CDR1 reads MDHEN; CDR2 reads SYDVKM. The CDR3 has 14 residues. CDR3 bases: TGTGCCAGCACCCTCCAGGGTAGGTCCTACGAGCAGTACTTC. It codes for CASTLQGRSYEQYF.

This chain uses TRBV4-1 with TRBJ2-7, with 9 bases matching TRBD1. Germline lookup yields CDR1 MGHRA and CDR2 YSYEKL. This CDR3 contains 14 residues. V lost 1 base, J lost 2 bases, and 0 bases stayed unmatched. The CDR3 DNA follows: TGCGCCAGCAGCCAAGGACAGGGGGCCTACGAGCAGTACTTC. This gives the protein CASSQGQGAYEQYF.